This is a list of T cell receptor beta chains from one sample in a study of blood T cell repertoires in COVID-19. Sequencing used immunoSEQ multiplex PCR; TCRdb keeps in-frame clones, though not all of them. Of roughly 97,000 clones listed, 85% to 90% are singletons. Sequencing was carried out using peripheral blood. These receptors came from a human donor in a cohort sampled during active COVID-19. CDR3s include the opening cysteine and the closing phenylalanine or tryptophan. A D gene is named only where the DNA matches it firmly. Clone size is stated in some rows and not others, as once, few, many or a class when expanded.

D: .; V: TRBV18; size: .; J: TRBJ1-1; DNA: TGTGCCAGCTCACTGGACAGCCTTAACACTGAAGCTTTCTTT; CDR3: CASSLDSLNTEAFF
D: .; V: TRBV18; size: .; J: TRBJ2-1; DNA: TGTGCCAGCTCACCGTATCTCGGGGGGCCGATCAATGAGCAGTTCTTC; CDR3: CASSPYLGGPINEQFF
D: .; V: TRBV19; size: .; J: TRBJ1-5; DNA: TGTGCCAGTAGTAGCCGGTACAGGGAGCGCAATCAGCCCCAGCATTTT; CDR3: CASSSRYRERNQPQHF
D: .; V: TRBV28; size: .; J: TRBJ1-2; DNA: TGTGCCAGCAGTTTATGGGGGGGGCAGGGCTTCGGCTACACCTTC; CDR3: CASSLWGGQGFGYTF
D: TRBD1; V: TRBV28; size: .; J: TRBJ1-1; DNA: TGTGCCAGCAGTATATCCGGGACAGTCTCGGGGCAAGCTTTCTTT; CDR3: CASSISGTVSGQAFF
D: TRBD2; V: TRBV29-1; size: .; J: TRBJ2-5; DNA: TGCAGCGTTGACGCGGGAGCCCAAGAGACCCAGTACTTC; CDR3: CSVDAGAQETQYF
D: .; V: TRBV27; size: once; J: TRBJ2-7; DNA: TGTGCCAGCAGTCTTAAGCAAACAGGGACCTACGAGCAGTACTTC; CDR3: CASSLKQTGTYEQYF
D: TRBD2; V: TRBV6-5; size: few; J: TRBJ2-7; DNA: TGTGCCAGCGGGGAGGTTGGGACTAGCTCCTACGAGCAGTACTTC; CDR3: CASGEVGTSSYEQYF
D: TRBD1; V: TRBV3-1/TRBV3-2; size: once; J: TRBJ2-2; DNA: TGTGCCAGCAGCCGGGGGGGACAGGGACTCACCGGGGAGCTGTTTTTT; CDR3: CASSRGGQGLTGELFF
D: TRBD2; V: TRBV7-9; size: .; J: TRBJ2-3; DNA: TGTGCCAGCAGCTTAGAGCGGGAGGTTAGCACAGATACGCAGTATTTT; CDR3: CASSLEREVSTDTQYF
D: TRBD2; V: TRBV28; size: .; J: TRBJ2-7; DNA: TGTGCCGGCAGGGCTAGCGGGGGCTACGAGCAGTACTTC; CDR3: CAGRASGGYEQYF
D: TRBD1; V: TRBV18; size: .; J: TRBJ1-6; DNA: TGTGCCAGCTCACCACAAGGACAGGGAGTTTCACCCCTCCACTTT; CDR3: CASSPQGQGVSPLHF
D: .; V: TRBV28; size: .; J: TRBJ1-5; DNA: TGTGCCAGCAGTTGGGGGGGGAGAGGTTTGAAGCCCCAGCATTTT; CDR3: CASSWGGRGLKPQHF
D: TRBD1; V: TRBV15; size: .; J: TRBJ2-3; DNA: TGTGCCACCACTTCCACGACAGGGCCCACAGATACGCAGTATTTT; CDR3: CATTSTTGPTDTQYF